The rows below give T cell receptor beta chains drawn from one sample of a study of blood T cell repertoires in COVID-19. The method was immunoSEQ multiplex PCR; TCRdb's version includes in-frame clones alone and lacks a portion of them. The sample has 120,000 or so clones; 87% are singletons. Sequencing was carried out using peripheral blood. Receptors were obtained from a human donor in a cohort sampled during active COVID-19. Each CDR3 is given with its conserved first and last residue. A D gene is named only where the DNA matches it firmly. Clone sizes are given selectively: once, few, many, or a class where the clone is expanded.

V gene	clone size	D gene	J gene	CDR3 protein
TRBV12-3/TRBV12-4	.	.	TRBJ1-1	CASRLDSNTEAFF
TRBV12-5	few	.	TRBJ2-2	CASGQTVDTGELFF
TRBV5-4	.	.	TRBJ2-3	CASSLVADTQYF
TRBV15	.	.	TRBJ1-4	CATSRNGRGGTEKLFF
TRBV14	.	TRBD2	TRBJ2-7	CASSRREKYEQYF
TRBV19	.	.	TRBJ2-2	CASSPYRDSGELFF
TRBV6-5	.	TRBD1	TRBJ2-7	CASSYKGQGIGEQYF
TRBV28	few	.	TRBJ1-2	CASARGVGYGYTF
TRBV10-1	.	TRBD1	TRBJ2-2	CASSGTDRGRIGELFF
TRBV30	.	TRBD1	TRBJ1-3	CAWSGLTGGAGNTIYF
TRBV7-6	.	.	TRBJ1-4	CASSSGLREKLFF
TRBV11-2	.	TRBD2	TRBJ2-3	CASSLIAGGDTDTQYF
TRBV18	.	.	TRBJ1-1	CASSPDKGSTEAFF
TRBV7-8	.	.	TRBJ2-6	CASSLWGVSGANVLTF
TRBV6-1	.	TRBD1	TRBJ1-1	CASSEATMGQYTEAFF
TRBV20-1	.	.	TRBJ2-7	CSADRDYEQYF
TRBV27	.	TRBD2	TRBJ2-7	CASRRGRGTSGTTGEYEQYF
TRBV12-3/TRBV12-4	.	.	TRBJ2-5	CASSLTTQETQYF
TRBV6-5	.	.	TRBJ1-5	CASSSTIASQPQHF
TRBV6-5	.	TRBD1	TRBJ1-3	CASSYRGQSGNTIYF
TRBV29-1	.	.	TRBJ1-1	CSVVAGVGGTEAFF
TRBV28	once	.	TRBJ1-1	CASSRVVGEAFF
TRBV11-3	.	.	TRBJ2-5	CASSSGMRGGETQYF
TRBV10-3	.	TRBD1	TRBJ1-6	CAISSGQGAVSPLHF